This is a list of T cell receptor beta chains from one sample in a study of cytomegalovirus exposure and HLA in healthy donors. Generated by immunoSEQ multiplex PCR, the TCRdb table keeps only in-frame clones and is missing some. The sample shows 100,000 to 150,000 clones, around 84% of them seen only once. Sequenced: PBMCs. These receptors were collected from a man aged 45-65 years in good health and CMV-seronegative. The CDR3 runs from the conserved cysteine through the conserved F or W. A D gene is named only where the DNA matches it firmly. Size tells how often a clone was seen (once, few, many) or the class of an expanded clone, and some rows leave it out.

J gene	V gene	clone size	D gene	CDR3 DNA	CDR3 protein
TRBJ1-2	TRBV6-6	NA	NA	TGTGCCAGCAGTTACTCAACAGGGAATGGCTACACCTTC	CASSYSTGNGYTF
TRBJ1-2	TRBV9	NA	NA	TGTGCCAGCGCCCCCAGGCCATTCACCTCCTATGGCTACACCTTC	CASAPRPFTSYGYTF
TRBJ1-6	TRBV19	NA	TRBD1	TGTGCCAGCGGACAGGGGAATTCACCCCTCCACTTT	CASGQGNSPLHF
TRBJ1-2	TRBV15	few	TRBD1	TGTGCCACGAGGCGACAGGGTGTGTATGGCTACACCTTC	CATRRQGVYGYTF
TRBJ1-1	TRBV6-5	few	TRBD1	TGTGCCAGCAGAAACGACAGGGGGCTTACTGAAGCTTTCTTT	CASRNDRGLTEAFF
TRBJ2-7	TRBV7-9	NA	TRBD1	TGTGCCAGCAGCACTCAGACAGGGTACGAGCAGTACTTC	CASSTQTGYEQYF
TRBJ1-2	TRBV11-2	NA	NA	TGTGCCAGCAGCTTAGGGTTGGCCGCGCGGGACTATGGCTACACCTTC	CASSLGLAARDYGYTF
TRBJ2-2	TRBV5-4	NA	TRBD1	TGTGCCAGCCGAGGGGACAGCCTTAACACCGGGGAGCTGTTTTTT	CASRGDSLNTGELFF
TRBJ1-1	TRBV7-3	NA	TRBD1	TGTGCCAGCAGCCCCACAGGGGAGAACACTGAAGCTTTCTTT	CASSPTGENTEAFF
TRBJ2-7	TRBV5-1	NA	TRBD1	TGCGCCAGCAGTCTTCCTTCCCCGGGACAGGAGGACTACGAGCAGTACTTC	CASSLPSPGQEDYEQYF
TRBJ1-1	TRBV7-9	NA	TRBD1	TGTGCCAGCAGCCCCCGACAGGGGGCGAGGACTGAAGCTTTCTTT	CASSPRQGARTEAFF
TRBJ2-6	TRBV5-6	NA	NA	TGTGCCAGCAGCCCCGTCGGACAGGGAGGGCGTGGGGCCAACGTCCTGACTTTC	CASSPVGQGGRGANVLTF
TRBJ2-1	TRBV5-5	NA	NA	TGTGCCAGCAGCTTAAGGGCTAGCGCCATTGGTGAGCAGTTCTTC	CASSLRASAIGEQFF
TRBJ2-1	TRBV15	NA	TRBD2	TGTGCCACCAGCAGGGCCCCTAGCGGGGGCCTTAATGAGCAGTTCTTC	CATSRAPSGGLNEQFF
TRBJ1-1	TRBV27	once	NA	TGTGCCAGCAGTGCAGGCGGGATAGCTTTCTTT	CASSAGGIAFF
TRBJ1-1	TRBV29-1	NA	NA	TGCAGCGTGGACTTCGCGGGCACTGAAGCTTTCTTT	CSVDFAGTEAFF
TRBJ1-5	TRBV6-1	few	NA	TGTGCCAGCAGTGCACAGGGTGATCAGCCCCAGCATTTT	CASSAQGDQPQHF
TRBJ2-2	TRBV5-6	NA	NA	TGTGCCAGCAGCTCTTACATCGGGGAGCTGTTTTTT	CASSSYIGELFF
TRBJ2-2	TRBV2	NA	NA	TGTGCCAGCAGTGAATTTTCTGGCAGGCGCACCGGGGAGCTGTTTTTT	CASSEFSGRRTGELFF
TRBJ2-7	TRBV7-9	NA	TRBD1	TGTGCCAGCAGCTTAGAACAGGGGTCCGTCGAGCAGTACTTC	CASSLEQGSVEQYF
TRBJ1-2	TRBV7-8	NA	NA	TGTGCCAGCAGCTTAGCGCGAGCGGACTATGGCTACACCTTC	CASSLARADYGYTF
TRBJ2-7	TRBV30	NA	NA	TGTGCCTGGGACCGACTACCGGGGGAGCAGTACTTC	CAWDRLPGEQYF
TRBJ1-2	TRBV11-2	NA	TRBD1	TGTGCCAGCAGCTTACATTCAGGGACAGGCAACTATGGCTACACCTTC	CASSLHSGTGNYGYTF
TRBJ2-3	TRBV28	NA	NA	TGTGCCAGCAGTTTACCCGGTGGCACAGATACGCAGTATTTT	CASSLPGGTDTQYF
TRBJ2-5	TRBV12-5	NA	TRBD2	TGTGCTAGTGGTTTGGTACGGGGGGGGTCGGGGGAGACCCAGTACTTC	CASGLVRGGSGETQYF
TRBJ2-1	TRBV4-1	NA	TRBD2	TGCGCCAGCAGCCAAGGACCCCCGGGGGGCAATGAGCAGTTCTTC	CASSQGPPGGNEQFF